The clone carrying this T cell receptor beta chain occurred many times. Its antigen is still unknown. Germline trimming cut 1 base from V and 6 bases from J; bases unmatched to any gene: 4. This CDR3 has 14 amino acids. Germline V gene lookup returns CDR1 SGHRS and CDR2 YFSETQ. Researchers made TCR beta libraries by using iRepertoire HTBI primers and running Arm-PCR on CDR3 regions. From the multiplex PCR reads, TCRdb called clonotypes with MiXCR, one entry per CDR3 protein. This table has 250,000 to 400,000 distinct CDR3 sequences, 15% to 20% appearing once. These data are taken from a study of regulatory T cells in long-lasting Graves disease. About the study: Graves' patients with a new diagnosis had received antithyroid drugs under 3 months.

Study conclusions and caveats: Results may be inaccurate due to the small sample size. Among the persistent patients, roughly 2,500 public clonotypes were shared, more than the roughly 970 shared among new patients. Preferential use of TRBV28, TRBJ1-2 and TRBJ2-5 was seen in persistent disease.

Noted time point: newly diagnosed GD, antithyroid drugs for less than 3 months. Extracted RNA from PBMCs served as the source of the TCR library. The sample here was peripheral blood mononuclear cells (PBMCs), taken at new diagnosis, from a patient treated with antithyroid drugs. This sequence joins TRBV5-1 and TRBJ2-7, with 10 positions matching TRBD2. This sequence originates from a female donor with Graves disease. This chain's CDR3 is CASSLKAGGLEQYF. In nucleotides, the CDR3 is TGCGCCAGCAGCTTGAAAGCGGGAGGGCTCGAGCAGTACTTC. The variable domain in full, completed from reference TRBV5-1 and TRBJ2-7, reads KAGVTQTPRYLIKTRGQQVTLSCSPISGHRSVSWYQQTPGQGLQFLFEYFSETQRNKGNFPGRFSGRQFSNSRSEMNVSTLELGDSALYLCASSLKAGGLEQYFGPGTRLTVT.